The 8 T cell receptor beta chains in this list originate from one sample, sequenced in a study of blood T cell repertoires in COVID-19. Using immunoSEQ multiplex PCR, the repertoire was profiled, and TCRdb retains in-frame clones only, with some absent. The sample has 130,000 to 150,000 clones; around 87% are singletons. The material sequenced was peripheral blood. Receptor source: a woman aged 40 to 55 with acute or convalescent COVID-19.

The count of this clone is one. This chain links TRBV6-6 with TRBJ2-7, with D tentatively TRBD2 (5 bases). Germline CDR1 is MNHNY and CDR2 is SVGAGI (reference sequence). V was shortened by 2 bases and J by 3 bases, with 5 bases between the two germline ends. The CDR3 extends over 12 amino acids. The DNA for the CDR3 is TGTGCCAGCAGTTACGAGGGCTACGAGCAGTACTTC. Protein sequence: CASSYEGYEQYF.

This chain uses TRBV11-2 with TRBJ2-1; 10 bases map to TRBD2. V shed 5 bases and J 10 bases; nucleotides not matched to a gene: 11. The CDR3 is made up of 15 amino acids. Germline assignment: CDR1 SGHAT and CDR2 FQNNGV. The CDR3 sequence: CASSISGGVLGEQFF. In DNA, the CDR3 is TGTGCCAGCAGCATAAGCGGGGGGGTCCTTGGGGAGCAGTTCTTC.

This clone was recorded once. The gene calls are TRBV19 and TRBJ2-6, with 7 bases that match TRBD2. The germline CDR1 and CDR2 sequences are LNHDA and SQIVND (reference sequence). V lost 3 bases, J lost 0 bases, and 8 bases stayed unmatched. There are 18 residues in the CDR3. CDR3 in DNA: TGTGCCAGTAGTATGGGGGGGACTCCCCTCTCTGGGGCCAACGTCCTGACTTTC. Encoded protein: CASSMGGTPLSGANVLTF.

This chain links TRBV4-3 with TRBJ1-5; unclear D gene. The CDR3 contains 17 residues. V was cut by 2 bases and J by 0 bases, with 14 bases left in between. CDR1 and CDR2 from the germline V gene are LGHNA and YSLEER. The DNA for the CDR3 is TGCGCCAGCAGCCAAACTATTTCGAGTTATAGCAATCAGCCCCAGCATTTT. Residues: CASSQTISSYSNQPQHF.

This chain links TRBV7-3 with TRBJ2-1; D possibly corresponds to TRBD2 (6 bases). The CDR3 covers 15 residues. CDR1 and CDR2 from the germline V gene are SGHTA and FQGTGA. V lost 2 bases, J lost 8 bases, and 16 bases lay in between. Here the CDR3 reads CASSLGLPSSDEQFF. The CDR3 nucleotides are TGTGCCAGCAGCTTAGGACTACCCAGTAGCGATGAGCAGTTCTTC.

This clone was detected only a few times. The rearrangement uses TRBV7-8 and TRBJ2-7, with a tentative D call TRBD2 (6 bases). V was cut by 0 bases and J by 3 bases, with 15 bases left in between. Germline CDR1 is SGHVS and CDR2 is FQNEAQ. CDR3 length: 16 residues. This CDR3 is CASSLALGDGSYEQYF. CDR3 sequence (DNA): TGTGCCAGCAGCTTAGCCTTAGGGGACGGGAGCTACGAGCAGTACTTC.

This clone is labeled medium-sized. This chain connects TRBV6-6 to TRBJ1-5; D is possibly TRBD1 (5 bases). Trimming took off 6 bases at V and 3 bases at J, with 9 bases between the two ends. Germline CDR1 and CDR2: MNHNY and SVGAGI (reference sequence). The CDR3 spans 13 residues. The CDR3 spells CASRPQDNQPQHF. DNA for the CDR3: TGTGCCAGCAGGCCACAGGACAATCAGCCCCAGCATTTT.

The CDR3 reads CASSIGFGDYTF. In DNA form, the CDR3 reads TGTGCCAGTAGTATTGGGTTTGGAGACTACACCTTC. The chain links TRBV19 to TRBJ1-2; D not certain. This CDR3 comprises 12 residues. Per the germline V gene, CDR1 is LNHDA and CDR2 is SQIVND (reference sequence). The germline V and J ends were trimmed by 3 bases and 10 bases, with 12 bases remaining between them.